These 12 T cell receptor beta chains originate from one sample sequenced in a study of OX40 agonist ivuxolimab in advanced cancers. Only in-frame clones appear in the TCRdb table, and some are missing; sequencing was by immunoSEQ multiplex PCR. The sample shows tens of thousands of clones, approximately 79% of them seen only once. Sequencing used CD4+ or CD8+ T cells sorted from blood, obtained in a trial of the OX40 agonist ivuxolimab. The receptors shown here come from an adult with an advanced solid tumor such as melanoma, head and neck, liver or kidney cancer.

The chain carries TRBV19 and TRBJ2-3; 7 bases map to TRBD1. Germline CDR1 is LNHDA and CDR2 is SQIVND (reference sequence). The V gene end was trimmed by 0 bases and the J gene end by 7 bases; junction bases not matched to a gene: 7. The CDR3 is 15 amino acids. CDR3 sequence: CASSIEGQSSYTQYF. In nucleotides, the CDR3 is TGTGCCAGTAGTATAGAGGGACAGTCCTCCTATACGCAGTATTTT.

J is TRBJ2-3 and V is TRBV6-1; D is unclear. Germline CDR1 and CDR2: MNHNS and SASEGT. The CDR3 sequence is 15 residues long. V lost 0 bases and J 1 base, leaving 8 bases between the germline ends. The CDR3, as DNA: TGTGCCAGCAGTGAAGCGTGGTTAGGCACAGATACGCAGTATTTT. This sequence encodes CASSEAWLGTDTQYF.

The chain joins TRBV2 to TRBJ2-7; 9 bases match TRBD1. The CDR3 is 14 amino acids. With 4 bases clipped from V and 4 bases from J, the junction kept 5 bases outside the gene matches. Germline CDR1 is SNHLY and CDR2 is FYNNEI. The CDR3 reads CASSVRGQGYEQYV. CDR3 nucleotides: TGTGCCAGCAGTGTCCGGGGACAGGGTTACGAGCAGTACGTC.

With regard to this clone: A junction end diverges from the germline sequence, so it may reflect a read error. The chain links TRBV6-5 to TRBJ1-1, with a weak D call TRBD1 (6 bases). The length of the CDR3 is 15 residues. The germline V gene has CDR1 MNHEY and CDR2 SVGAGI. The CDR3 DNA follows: TGTGCCAGCAGTGACTCGGACAGACCGAACACTGAAGCTTTCTTT. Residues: CASSDSDRPNTEAFF.

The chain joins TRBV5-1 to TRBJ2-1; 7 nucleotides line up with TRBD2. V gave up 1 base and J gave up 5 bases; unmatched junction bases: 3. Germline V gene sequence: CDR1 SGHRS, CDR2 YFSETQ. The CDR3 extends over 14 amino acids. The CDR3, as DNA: TGCGCCAGCAGCTTGCTAGCGGCTAACAATGAGCAGTTCTTC. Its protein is CASSLLAANNEQFF.

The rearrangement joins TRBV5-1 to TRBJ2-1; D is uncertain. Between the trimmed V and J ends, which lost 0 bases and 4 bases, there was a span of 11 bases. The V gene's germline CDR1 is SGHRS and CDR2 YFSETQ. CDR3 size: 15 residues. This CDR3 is CASSLVQPAYNEQFF. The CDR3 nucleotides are TGCGCCAGCAGCTTGGTCCAGCCGGCATACAATGAGCAGTTCTTC.

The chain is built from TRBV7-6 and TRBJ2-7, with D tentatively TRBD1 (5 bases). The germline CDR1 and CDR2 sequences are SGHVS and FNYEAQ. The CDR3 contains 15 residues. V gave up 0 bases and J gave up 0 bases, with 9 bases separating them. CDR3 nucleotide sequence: TGTGCCAGCAGCTTAGCGATAGACAGCTCCTACGAGCAGTACTTC. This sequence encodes CASSLAIDSSYEQYF.

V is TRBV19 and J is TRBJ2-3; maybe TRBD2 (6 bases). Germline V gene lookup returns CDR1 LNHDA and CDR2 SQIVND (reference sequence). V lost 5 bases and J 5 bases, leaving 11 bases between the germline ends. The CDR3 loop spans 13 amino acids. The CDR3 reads CASSGEAGDTQYF. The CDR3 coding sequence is TGTGCCAGTAGTGGGGAGGCTGGAGATACGCAGTATTTT.

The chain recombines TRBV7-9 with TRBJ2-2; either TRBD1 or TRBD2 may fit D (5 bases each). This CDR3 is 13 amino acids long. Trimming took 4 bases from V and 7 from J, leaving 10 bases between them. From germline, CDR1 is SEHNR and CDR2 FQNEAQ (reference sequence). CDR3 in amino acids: CASSWGSVGELFF. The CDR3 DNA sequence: TGTGCCAGCAGCTGGGGGTCGGTCGGGGAGCTGTTTTTT.

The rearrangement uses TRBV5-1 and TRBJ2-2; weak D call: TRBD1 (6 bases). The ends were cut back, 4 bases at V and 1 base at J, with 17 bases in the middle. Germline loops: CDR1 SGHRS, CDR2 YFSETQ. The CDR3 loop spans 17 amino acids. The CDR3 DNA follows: TGCGCCAGCAGCCGCCTTCCGGGGACACTGAACACCGGGGAGCTGTTTTTT. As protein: CASSRLPGTLNTGELFF. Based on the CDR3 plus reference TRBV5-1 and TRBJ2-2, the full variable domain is KAGVTQTPRYLIKTRGQQVTLSCSPISGHRSVSWYQQTPGQGLQFLFEYFSETQRNKGNFPGRFSGRQFSNSRSEMNVSTLELGDSALYLCASSRLPGTLNTGELFFGEGSRLTVL.

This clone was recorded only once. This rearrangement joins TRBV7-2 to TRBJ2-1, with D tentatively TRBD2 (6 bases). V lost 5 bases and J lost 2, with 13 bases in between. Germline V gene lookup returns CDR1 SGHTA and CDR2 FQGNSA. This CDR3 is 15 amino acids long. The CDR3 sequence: CASSPNSGAYNEQFF. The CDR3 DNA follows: TGTGCCAGCAGCCCGAACTCGGGGGCCTACAATGAGCAGTTCTTC. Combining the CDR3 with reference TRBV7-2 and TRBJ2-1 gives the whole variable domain GAGVSQSPSNKVTEKGKDVELRCDPISGHTALYWYRQSLGQGLEFLIYFQGNSAPDKSGLPSDRFSAERTGGSVSTLTIQRTQQEDSAVYLCASSPNSGAYNEQFFGPGTRLTVL.

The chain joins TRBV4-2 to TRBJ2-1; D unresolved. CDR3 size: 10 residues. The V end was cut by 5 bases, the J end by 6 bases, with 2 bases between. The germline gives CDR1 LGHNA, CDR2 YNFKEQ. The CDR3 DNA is TGTGCCAGCAGCGCCAATGAGCAGTTCTTC. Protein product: CASSANEQFF.